Listed below are T cell receptor beta chains from one sample, sequenced in a study of shared clonotypes between healthy human individuals. Using immunoSEQ multiplex PCR, the repertoire was profiled, and TCRdb retains in-frame clones only, with some absent. The sample records 2 million to 2.5 million clones, 85% to 95% being singletons. Sequencing was carried out using naive CD4+ T cells from PBMCs. The receptors were gathered from a young man in good health. Some clones in this sample may be carry-over from other donors' samples. Both conserved end residues are part of each CDR3. D genes are given only for firm matches. Size is stated for part of the rows, as once, few or many counts, or as a class when the clone is expanded.

V	size	D	J	CDR3	DNA
TRBV27	.	.	TRBJ2-7	CASRRDSLAYEQYF	TGTGCCAGCCGAAGGGACAGCCTAGCGTACGAGCAGTACTTC
TRBV21-1	.	.	TRBJ1-3	CASSKVTGRNTIYF	TGTGCCAGCAGCAAAGTCACAGGGCGAAACACCATATATTTT
TRBV7-8	.	.	TRBJ1-5	CASSLVRGGAEPQHF	TGTGCCAGCAGCTTAGTGCGCGGTGGGGCGGAGCCCCAGCATTTT
TRBV9	.	.	TRBJ2-7	CASSPQIGEQYF	TGTGCCAGCAGCCCCCAGATTGGCGAGCAGTACTTC
TRBV19	.	.	TRBJ1-4	CASSTQVRGEKLFF	TGTGCCAGTAGCACACAGGTTCGGGGGGAAAAACTGTTTTTT
TRBV7-8	.	TRBD2	TRBJ2-7	CASSLVGLAGGPSEQYF	TGTGCCAGCAGCTTAGTAGGACTAGCGGGAGGGCCCTCCGAGCAGTACTTC
TRBV11-1	.	.	TRBJ2-1	CASSLPLQGAYEQFF	TGTGCCAGCAGCCTTCCGTTGCAGGGAGCATATGAGCAGTTCTTC
TRBV21-1	.	.	TRBJ2-1	CASSNLAGVAYNEQFF	TGTGCCAGCAGCAACTTAGCGGGAGTCGCCTACAATGAGCAGTTCTTC
TRBV5-1	few	TRBD1	TRBJ2-2	CASSFWDRDTGELFF	TGCGCCAGCAGCTTCTGGGACAGGGACACCGGGGAGCTGTTTTTT
TRBV10-3	.	.	TRBJ2-6	CAIRGAGANVLTF	TGTGCCATCAGGGGAGCTGGGGCCAACGTCCTGACTTTC
TRBV7-2	once	.	TRBJ2-5	CASSSSWGTETQYF	TGTGCCAGCAGCTCCTCTTGGGGCACGGAGACCCAGTACTTC
TRBV4-2	.	.	TRBJ1-5	CASSRTNGAEGNQPQHF	TGTGCCAGCAGCCGAACGAACGGGGCGGAGGGCAATCAGCCCCAGCATTTT
TRBV11-2	.	.	TRBJ1-1	CASSLSRGSYAEAFF	TGTGCCAGCAGCTTGTCCAGGGGCTCGTATGCTGAAGCTTTCTTT
TRBV4-3	.	.	TRBJ1-4	CASSHRDGEKLFF	TGCGCCAGCAGCCACCGGGACGGGGAAAAACTGTTTTTT
TRBV5-6	.	.	TRBJ1-5	CASSLAGGNQPQHF	TGTGCCAGCAGCTTGGCCGGCGGGAATCAGCCCCAGCATTTT
TRBV9	.	.	TRBJ2-2	CASSKFLDLYTGELFF	TGTGCCAGCAGTAAATTCCTAGACTTATACACCGGGGAGCTGTTTTTT
TRBV5-4	.	TRBD2	TRBJ2-5	CASSLAGGRETQYF	TGTGCCAGCAGCTTGGCGGGGGGAAGGGAGACCCAGTACTTC
TRBV9	.	TRBD2	TRBJ2-1	CASSVAPSSGRMDEQFF	TGTGCCAGCAGCGTAGCCCCCTCCAGCGGGAGGATGGATGAGCAGTTCTTC
TRBV27	.	TRBD2	TRBJ2-5	CASHALAGGTETQYF	TGTGCCAGCCACGCCCTAGCGGGAGGGACGGAGACCCAGTACTTC
TRBV5-1	.	.	TRBJ2-6	CASSLAGAGANVLTF	TGCGCCAGCAGCTTGGCAGGGGCTGGGGCCAACGTCCTGACTTTC
TRBV10-3	.	TRBD2	TRBJ2-1	CAIGPWTSGISYNEQFF	TGTGCCATCGGCCCCTGGACTAGCGGGATATCCTACAATGAGCAGTTCTTC
TRBV5-4	.	TRBD2	TRBJ2-3	CASSSGLAGVTDTQYF	TGTGCCAGCAGCTCGGGACTAGCGGGGGTCACAGATACGCAGTATTTT
TRBV28	few	.	TRBJ1-1	CAGRGDTEAFF	TGTGCCGGCAGGGGCGACACTGAAGCTTTCTTT
TRBV19	.	.	TRBJ1-2	CASSISRPSNYGYTF	TGTGCCAGTAGTATTTCCAGACCATCTAACTATGGCTACACCTTC
TRBV5-6	.	.	TRBJ2-7	CASSFTDEQYF	TGTGCCAGCAGCTTTACAGACGAGCAGTACTTC
TRBV27	.	TRBD1	TRBJ1-2	CASSPRDREGGYTF	TGTGCCAGCAGTCCCCGGGACAGGGAGGGCGGCTACACCTTC
TRBV6-5	.	.	TRBJ2-7	CASSYQGNEQYF	TGTGCCAGCAGTTATCAAGGTAACGAGCAGTACTTC
TRBV9	.	.	TRBJ2-1	CASSVAGGLDGEQFF	TGTGCCAGCAGCGTAGCTGGGGGGCTAGATGGAGAGCAGTTCTTC
TRBV6-6	.	.	TRBJ2-1	CASTKERRPSYNEQFF	TGTGCCAGCACTAAAGAGCGGAGACCCTCCTACAATGAGCAGTTCTTC
TRBV7-9	.	TRBD2	TRBJ2-2	CASSLAGGTGELFF	TGTGCCAGCAGCTTAGCGGGAGGGACCGGGGAGCTGTTTTTT
TRBV7-9	.	TRBD1	TRBJ2-1	CASGQGGNEQFF	TGTGCCAGCGGACAGGGGGGGAATGAGCAGTTCTTC
TRBV5-1	.	TRBD2	TRBJ2-3	CASSLSPSGTNRADTQYF	TGCGCCAGCAGCTTGTCGCCTAGCGGGACCAATAGGGCAGATACGCAGTATTTT
TRBV2	.	TRBD1	TRBJ2-5	CASSMGQGSTQYF	TGTGCCAGCAGTATGGGACAGGGCTCGACCCAGTACTTC
TRBV7-2	.	TRBD2	TRBJ2-2	CASSLGGRAHTGELFF	TGTGCCAGCAGCTTAGGCGGGAGGGCCCACACCGGGGAGCTGTTTTTT
TRBV19	.	.	TRBJ1-4	CASSMGVANEKLFF	TGTGCCAGTAGTATGGGGGTTGCTAATGAAAAACTGTTTTTT
TRBV28	.	.	TRBJ1-5	CASSGQSNQPQHF	TGTGCCAGCAGTGGACAGAGCAATCAGCCCCAGCATTTT
TRBV2	.	.	TRBJ1-4	CASSAWDPGATNEKLFF	TGTGCCAGCAGTGCTTGGGACCCGGGAGCAACTAATGAAAAACTGTTTTTT
TRBV28	once	TRBD1	TRBJ1-4	CASIPGGGTTNEKLFF	TGTGCCAGCATCCCAGGGGGCGGAACAACTAATGAAAAACTGTTTTTT
TRBV7-6	.	.	TRBJ1-1	CASSPTPLGGEAFF	TGTGCCAGCAGCCCGACCCCTTTGGGGGGTGAAGCTTTCTTT
TRBV27	.	.	TRBJ2-5	CASSLGPGRVTETQYF	TGTGCCAGCAGTTTGGGTCCGGGCAGGGTAACAGAGACCCAGTACTTC
TRBV7-3	.	.	TRBJ2-3	CASSLRGVVQDTQYF	TGTGCCAGCAGCTTAAGGGGAGTGGTCCAAGATACGCAGTATTTT
TRBV7-8	.	TRBD2	TRBJ2-1	CASSIKLAGGWSSYNEQFF	TGTGCCAGCAGCATAAAACTAGCGGGAGGCTGGAGCTCCTACAATGAGCAGTTCTTC